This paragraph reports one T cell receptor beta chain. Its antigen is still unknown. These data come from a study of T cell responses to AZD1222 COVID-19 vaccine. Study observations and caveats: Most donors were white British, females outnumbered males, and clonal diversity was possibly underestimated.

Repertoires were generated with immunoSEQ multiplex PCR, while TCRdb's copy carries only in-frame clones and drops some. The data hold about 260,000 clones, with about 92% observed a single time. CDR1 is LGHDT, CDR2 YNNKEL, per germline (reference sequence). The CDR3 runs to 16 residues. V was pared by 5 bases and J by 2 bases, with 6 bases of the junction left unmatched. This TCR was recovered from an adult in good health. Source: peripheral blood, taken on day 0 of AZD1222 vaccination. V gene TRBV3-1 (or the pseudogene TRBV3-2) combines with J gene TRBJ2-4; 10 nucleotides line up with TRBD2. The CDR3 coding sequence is TGTGCCAGCAGCACCTTAGCGGGAGGCACCAAAAACATTCAGTACTTC. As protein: CASSTLAGGTKNIQYF.